The rows below give T cell receptor beta chains drawn from one sample of a study of cytomegalovirus exposure and HLA in healthy donors. Generated by immunoSEQ multiplex PCR, the TCRdb table keeps only in-frame clones and is missing some. The sample has fewer than 150,000 clones, around 75% seen once. Specimen: PBMCs. The receptors were sampled from a man between 25 and 39 years old in good health and CMV-seronegative. Each CDR3 is given with its conserved first and last residue. Each record gives: J gene, clone size, V gene, D gene, CDR3 protein, CDR3 DNA. A D gene is named only where the DNA matches it firmly. Expanded clones get a size class; other rows say once, few or many, or leave the size out.

j_gene: TRBJ2-7; abundance: NA; v_gene: TRBV27; d_gene: NA; CDR3aa: CASSLTSSYEQYF; CDR3nt: TGTGCCAGCAGTCTGACTAGTTCCTACGAGCAGTACTTC
j_gene: TRBJ1-4; abundance: few; v_gene: TRBV5-1; d_gene: TRBD1; CDR3aa: CASRAGAGGDEKLFF; CDR3nt: TGCGCCAGCAGGGCGGGGGCAGGGGGCGATGAAAAACTGTTTTTT
j_gene: TRBJ2-7; abundance: few; v_gene: TRBV6-5; d_gene: TRBD1; CDR3aa: CASSYPTGGFGYEQYF; CDR3nt: TGTGCCAGCAGTTACCCGACAGGGGGGTTCGGGTACGAGCAGTACTTC
j_gene: TRBJ2-1; abundance: NA; v_gene: TRBV11-2; d_gene: TRBD2; CDR3aa: CASSLGYAGGYVEQFF; CDR3nt: TGTGCCAGCAGCTTGGGTTATGCGGGGGGTTACGTTGAGCAGTTCTTC
j_gene: TRBJ2-7; abundance: NA; v_gene: TRBV30; d_gene: NA; CDR3aa: CAWSTGIQQYF; CDR3nt: TGTGCCTGGAGTACGGGGATCCAGCAGTACTTC
j_gene: TRBJ2-7; abundance: NA; v_gene: TRBV7-6; d_gene: NA; CDR3aa: CASSFFTGDHEQYF; CDR3nt: TGTGCCAGCAGCTTCTTTACGGGGGACCACGAGCAGTACTTC
j_gene: TRBJ1-1; abundance: few; v_gene: TRBV5-8; d_gene: NA; CDR3aa: CASSHNRRGFTEAFF; CDR3nt: TGTGCCAGCAGTCATAATCGCAGGGGATTCACTGAAGCTTTCTTT
j_gene: TRBJ2-7; abundance: NA; v_gene: TRBV5-5; d_gene: NA; CDR3aa: CASSFRQVTYEQYF; CDR3nt: TGTGCCAGCAGCTTTAGACAGGTAACGTACGAGCAGTACTTC
j_gene: TRBJ1-1; abundance: NA; v_gene: TRBV27; d_gene: NA; CDR3aa: CASSFPSEAFF; CDR3nt: TGTGCCAGCAGTTTTCCGTCTGAAGCTTTCTTT
j_gene: TRBJ2-7; abundance: NA; v_gene: TRBV10-3; d_gene: TRBD1; CDR3aa: CAISVRGTGPVEQYF; CDR3nt: TGTGCCATCAGTGTCCGTGGGACAGGTCCTGTCGAGCAGTACTTC
j_gene: TRBJ2-6; abundance: NA; v_gene: TRBV5-6; d_gene: NA; CDR3aa: CASSFLGLTASGANVLTF; CDR3nt: TGTGCCAGCAGCTTCTTAGGACTAACAGCGTCTGGGGCCAACGTCCTGACTTTC
j_gene: TRBJ1-5; abundance: NA; v_gene: TRBV2; d_gene: TRBD1; CDR3aa: CASRKQGALGNQPQHF; CDR3nt: TGTGCCAGCAGAAAACAGGGGGCGCTGGGCAATCAGCCCCAGCATTTT
j_gene: TRBJ1-2; abundance: NA; v_gene: TRBV19; d_gene: NA; CDR3aa: CASSRGGEDYGYTF; CDR3nt: TGTGCCAGTAGTAGGGGAGGTGAGGACTATGGCTACACCTTC
j_gene: TRBJ2-3; abundance: NA; v_gene: TRBV12-5; d_gene: TRBD2; CDR3aa: CASGPGGGARTDTQYF; CDR3nt: TGTGCTAGTGGGCCGGGCGGGGGGGCGAGGACAGATACGCAGTATTTT
j_gene: TRBJ2-5; abundance: NA; v_gene: TRBV2; d_gene: NA; CDR3aa: CATGVQETQYF; CDR3nt: TGTGCCACGGGGGTTCAAGAGACCCAGTACTTC